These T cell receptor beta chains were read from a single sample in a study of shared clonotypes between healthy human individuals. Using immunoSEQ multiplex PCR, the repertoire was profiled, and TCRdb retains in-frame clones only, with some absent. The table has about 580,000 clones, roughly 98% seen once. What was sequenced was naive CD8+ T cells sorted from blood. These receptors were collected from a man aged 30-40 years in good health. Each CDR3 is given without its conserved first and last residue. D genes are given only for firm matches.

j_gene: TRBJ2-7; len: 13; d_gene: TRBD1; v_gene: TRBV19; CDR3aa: ASRGTGQGRDEQY
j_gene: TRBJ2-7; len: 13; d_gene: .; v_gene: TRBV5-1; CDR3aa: ASSSGFRMIYEQY
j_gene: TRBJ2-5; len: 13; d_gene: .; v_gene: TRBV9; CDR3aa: ASSAGSANQETQY
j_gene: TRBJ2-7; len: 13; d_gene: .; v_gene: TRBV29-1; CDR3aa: SVVGLDSSSYEQY
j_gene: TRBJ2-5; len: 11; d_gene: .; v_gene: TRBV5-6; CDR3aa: ASSTQGGETQY
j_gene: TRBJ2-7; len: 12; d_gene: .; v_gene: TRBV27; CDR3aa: ASSPSDGPYEQY
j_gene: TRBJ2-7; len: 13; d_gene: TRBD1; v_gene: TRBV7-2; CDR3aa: ASSQTTGTGDEQY
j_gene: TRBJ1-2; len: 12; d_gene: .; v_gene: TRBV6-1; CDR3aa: ASIERQGIHGYT
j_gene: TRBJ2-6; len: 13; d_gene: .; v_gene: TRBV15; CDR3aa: ATSRDNSGANVLT
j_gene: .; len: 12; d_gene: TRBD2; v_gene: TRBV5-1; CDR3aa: ASSAPGGGTELF
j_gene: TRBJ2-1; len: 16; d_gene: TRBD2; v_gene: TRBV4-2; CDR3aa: ASSQDPARTSGNNEQF
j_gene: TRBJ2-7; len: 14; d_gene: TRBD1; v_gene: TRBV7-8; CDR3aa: ASSSDPGQGPYEQY
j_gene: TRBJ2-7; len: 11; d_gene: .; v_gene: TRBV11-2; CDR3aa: ASSAPLFHEQY
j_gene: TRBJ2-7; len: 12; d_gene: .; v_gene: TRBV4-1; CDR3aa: ASSQRGWPYEQY
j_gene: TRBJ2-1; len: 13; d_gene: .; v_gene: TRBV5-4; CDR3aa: ASSTTESSYNEQF
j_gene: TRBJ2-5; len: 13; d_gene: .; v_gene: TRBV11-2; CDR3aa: ASSIRDTLQETQY
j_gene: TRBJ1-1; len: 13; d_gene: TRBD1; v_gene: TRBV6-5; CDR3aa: ASSYSTGANTEAF
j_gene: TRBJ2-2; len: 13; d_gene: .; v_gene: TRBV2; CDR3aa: ASRGSIGNIGELF
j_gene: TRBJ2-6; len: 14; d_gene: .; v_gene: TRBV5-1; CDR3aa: ASSLALGSGANVLT
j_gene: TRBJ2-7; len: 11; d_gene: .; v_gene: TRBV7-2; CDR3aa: ASSLVSGSEQY
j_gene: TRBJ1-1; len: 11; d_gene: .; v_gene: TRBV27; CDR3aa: ASSLSSGRGAF
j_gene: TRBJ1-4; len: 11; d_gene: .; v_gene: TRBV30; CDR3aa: AWSEGMNEKLF
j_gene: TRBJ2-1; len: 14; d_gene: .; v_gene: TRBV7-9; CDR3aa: ASSFSFGPSYNEQF